This TCR beta chain is drawn from a study of T cell changes during pregnancy in multiple sclerosis (dated by TCRdb to between 2018 and 2021). Background for the entire study: The study looked at changes in the T cell repertoire across pregnancy in women with multiple sclerosis.

The library was obtained by the immunoSEQ multiplex PCR assay. TCRdb's version of the immuneACCESS table is confined to in-frame rearrangements and falls short of the full clone set. An unresolved V gene accounts for under half of the shortfall where checked; the remainder is of unknown origin. Present in this sample are approximately 100,000 clones, approximately 90% of which were seen just once. Around 3.5% of the sample is in the top ten clones. A word on this clone: Which antigen it targets is not known. Base qualities are missing; no much larger clone stands one base away.

Trimming removed 4 bases from V and 4 bases from J, leaving 17 bases between the germline ends. The CDR3 contains 16 residues, cysteine and phenylalanine counted. CDR3 DNA only is kept here, 48 bases in frame from base 1. From a lookup of the germline V gene, CDR1 and CDR2 are MNHNS and SASEGT. This TCR derives from a female donor with multiple sclerosis, enrolled in a pregnancy study. The chain is made from TRBV6-1 and TRBJ2-1; the D segment could be TRBD2, given 6 matching bases. Sequences were derived from peripheral blood, sampled after pregnancy. In nucleotides, the sequence is TGTGCCAGCAGTGGGCGGGACCCGCTAAAATACAATGAGCAGTTCTTC. This translates into CASSGRDPLKYNEQFF.